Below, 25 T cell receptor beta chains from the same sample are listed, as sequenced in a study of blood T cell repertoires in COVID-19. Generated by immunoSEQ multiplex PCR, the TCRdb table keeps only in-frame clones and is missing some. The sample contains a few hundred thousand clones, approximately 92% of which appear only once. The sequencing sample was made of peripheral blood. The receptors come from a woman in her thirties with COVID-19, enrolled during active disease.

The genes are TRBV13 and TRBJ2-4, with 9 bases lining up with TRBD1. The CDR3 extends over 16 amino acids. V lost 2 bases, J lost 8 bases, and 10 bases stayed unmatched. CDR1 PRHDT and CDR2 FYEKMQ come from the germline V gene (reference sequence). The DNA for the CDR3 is TGTGCCAGCAGCTTACATACAGGGGGCGCAGGAGACATTCAGTACTTC. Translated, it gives CASSLHTGGAGDIQYF.

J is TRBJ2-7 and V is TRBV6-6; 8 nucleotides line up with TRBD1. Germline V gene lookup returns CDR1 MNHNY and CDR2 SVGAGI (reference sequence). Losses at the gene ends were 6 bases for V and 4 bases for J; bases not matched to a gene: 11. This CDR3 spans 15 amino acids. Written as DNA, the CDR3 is TGTGCCAGCAGCACCTCACGGACAGGGCCATACGAGCAGTACTTC. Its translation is CASSTSRTGPYEQYF.

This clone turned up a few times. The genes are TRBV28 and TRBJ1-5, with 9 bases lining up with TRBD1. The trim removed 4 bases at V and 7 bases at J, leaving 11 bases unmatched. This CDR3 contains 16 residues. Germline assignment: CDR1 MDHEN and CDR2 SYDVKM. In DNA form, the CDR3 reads TGTGCCAGCAGTTATCTCGGGACAGGGAGAGGACAGCCCCAGCATTTT. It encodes CASSYLGTGRGQPQHF.

CDR3 bases: TGTGCCACCAGCAGAGACGACAGGAACACAGATACGCAGTATTTT. Translated: CATSRDDRNTDTQYF. The V and J genes are TRBV15 and TRBJ2-3; TRBD1 is a possible D gene (6 bases). V was cut by 0 bases and J by 2 bases, with 9 bases left in between. This CDR3 is 15 amino acids long. Germline V gene data show CDR1 as LNHNV and CDR2 as YYDKDF (reference sequence).

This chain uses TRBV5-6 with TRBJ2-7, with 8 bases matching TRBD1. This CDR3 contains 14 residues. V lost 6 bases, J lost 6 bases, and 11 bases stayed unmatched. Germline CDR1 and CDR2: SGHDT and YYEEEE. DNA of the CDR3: TGTGCCAGCAACCCCGGGACAGGACTGATCGAGCAGTACTTC. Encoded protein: CASNPGTGLIEQYF.

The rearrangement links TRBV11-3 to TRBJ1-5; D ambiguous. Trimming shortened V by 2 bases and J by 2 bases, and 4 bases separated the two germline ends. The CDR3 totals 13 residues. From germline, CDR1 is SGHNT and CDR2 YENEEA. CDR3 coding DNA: TGTGCCAGCAGCTTACAGGGCAATCAGCCCCAGCATTTT. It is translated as CASSLQGNQPQHF.

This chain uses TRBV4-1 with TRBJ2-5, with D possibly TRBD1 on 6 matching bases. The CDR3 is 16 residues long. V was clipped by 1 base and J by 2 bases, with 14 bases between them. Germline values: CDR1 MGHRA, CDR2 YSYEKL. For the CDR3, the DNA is TGCGCCAGCAGCCAAGCGTTCGGACAGCAACAAGAGACCCAGTACTTC. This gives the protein CASSQAFGQQQETQYF.

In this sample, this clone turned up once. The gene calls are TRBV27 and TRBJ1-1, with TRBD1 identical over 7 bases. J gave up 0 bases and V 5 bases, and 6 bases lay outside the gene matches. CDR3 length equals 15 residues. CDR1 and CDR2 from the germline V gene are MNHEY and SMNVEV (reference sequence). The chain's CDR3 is CASSRTGFMNTEAFF. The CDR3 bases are TGTGCCAGCAGTCGGACAGGCTTCATGAACACTGAAGCTTTCTTT.

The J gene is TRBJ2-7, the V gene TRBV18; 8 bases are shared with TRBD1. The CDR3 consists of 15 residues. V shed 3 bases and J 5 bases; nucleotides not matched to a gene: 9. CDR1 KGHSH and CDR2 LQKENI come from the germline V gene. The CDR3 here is CASSPNIGQGNEQYF. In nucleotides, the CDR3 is TGTGCCAGCTCACCGAATATAGGACAGGGCAACGAGCAGTACTTC.

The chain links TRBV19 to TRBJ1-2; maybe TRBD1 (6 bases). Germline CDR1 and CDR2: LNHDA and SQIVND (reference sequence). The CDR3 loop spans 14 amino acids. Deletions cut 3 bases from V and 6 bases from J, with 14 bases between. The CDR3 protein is CASSMGAPFDGYTF. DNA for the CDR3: TGTGCCAGTAGTATGGGGGCCCCATTTGATGGCTACACCTTC.

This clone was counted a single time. The CDR3 DNA sequence: TGTGCCAGTAGTCCCACCCCGACAGCTAACTATGGCTACACCTTC. Translating it yields CASSPTPTANYGYTF. The genes are TRBV19 and TRBJ1-2; weak D call: TRBD1 (5 bases). Trimming took off 5 bases at V and 0 bases at J, with 13 bases between the two ends. Germline V CDR1 and CDR2: LNHDA, SQIVND (reference sequence). The CDR3 spans 15 residues. The variable domain in full, completed from reference TRBV19 and TRBJ1-2, reads DGGITQSPKYLFRKEGQNVTLSCEQNLNHDAMYWYRQDPGQGLRLIYYSQIVNDFQKGDIAEGYSVSREKKESFPLTVTSAQKNPTAFYLCASSPTPTANYGYTFGSGTRLTVV.

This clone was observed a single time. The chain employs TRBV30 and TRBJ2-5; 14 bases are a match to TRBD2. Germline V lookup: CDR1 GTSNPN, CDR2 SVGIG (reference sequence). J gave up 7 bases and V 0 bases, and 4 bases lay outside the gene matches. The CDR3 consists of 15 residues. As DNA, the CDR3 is TGTGCCTGGAGTGTAGGGACTAGCGGGAGAGGGACCCAGTACTTC. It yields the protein CAWSVGTSGRGTQYF.

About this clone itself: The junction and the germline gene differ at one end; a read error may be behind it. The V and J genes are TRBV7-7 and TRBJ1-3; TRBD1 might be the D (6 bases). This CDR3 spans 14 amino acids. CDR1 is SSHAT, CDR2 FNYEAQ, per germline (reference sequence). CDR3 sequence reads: CASSKGTNGNTIYF. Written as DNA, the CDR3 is TGTGCTAGCAGCAAAGGGACAAACGGGAACACCATATATTTT.

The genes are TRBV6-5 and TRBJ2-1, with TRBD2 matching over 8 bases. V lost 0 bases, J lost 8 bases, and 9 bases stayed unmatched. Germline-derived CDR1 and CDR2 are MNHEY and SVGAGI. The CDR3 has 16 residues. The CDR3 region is CASSYSTAGGSDEQFF. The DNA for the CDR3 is TGTGCCAGCAGTTACTCGACCGCGGGAGGATCGGATGAGCAGTTCTTC.

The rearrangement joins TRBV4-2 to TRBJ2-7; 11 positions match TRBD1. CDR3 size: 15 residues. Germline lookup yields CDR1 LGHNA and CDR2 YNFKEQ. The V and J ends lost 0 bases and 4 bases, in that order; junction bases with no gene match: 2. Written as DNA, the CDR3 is TGTGCCAGCAGCCAAGATGGACAGGGGGCTTACGAGCAGTACTTC. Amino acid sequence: CASSQDGQGAYEQYF.

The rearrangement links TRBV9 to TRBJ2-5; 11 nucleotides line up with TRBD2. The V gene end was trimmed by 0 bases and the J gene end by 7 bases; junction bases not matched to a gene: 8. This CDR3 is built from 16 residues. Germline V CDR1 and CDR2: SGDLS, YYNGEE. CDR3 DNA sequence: TGTGCCAGCAGCGTAGGCCGACTAGCGGGATTTGGGACCCAGTACTTC. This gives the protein CASSVGRLAGFGTQYF.

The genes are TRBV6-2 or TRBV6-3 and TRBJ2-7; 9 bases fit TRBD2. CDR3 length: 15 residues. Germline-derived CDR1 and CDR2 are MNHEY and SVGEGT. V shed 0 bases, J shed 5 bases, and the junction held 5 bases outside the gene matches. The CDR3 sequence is CASSYSASGVNEQYF. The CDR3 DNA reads TGTGCCAGCAGTTACTCGGCTAGCGGGGTGAACGAGCAGTACTTC.

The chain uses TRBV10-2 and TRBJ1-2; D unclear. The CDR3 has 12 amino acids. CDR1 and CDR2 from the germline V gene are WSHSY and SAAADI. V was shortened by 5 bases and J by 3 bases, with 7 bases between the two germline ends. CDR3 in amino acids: CASSKADYGYTF. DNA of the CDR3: TGCGCCAGCAGTAAAGCGGACTATGGCTACACCTTC.

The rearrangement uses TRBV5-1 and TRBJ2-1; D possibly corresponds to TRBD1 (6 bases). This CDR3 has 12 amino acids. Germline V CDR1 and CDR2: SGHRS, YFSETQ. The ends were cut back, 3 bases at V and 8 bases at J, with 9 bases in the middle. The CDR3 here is CASSSRGYEQFF. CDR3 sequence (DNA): TGCGCCAGCAGCTCCAGGGGCTATGAGCAGTTCTTC. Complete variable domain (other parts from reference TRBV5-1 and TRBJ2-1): KAGVTQTPRYLIKTRGQQVTLSCSPISGHRSVSWYQQTPGQGLQFLFEYFSETQRNKGNFPGRFSGRQFSNSRSEMNVSTLELGDSALYLCASSSRGYEQFFGPGTRLTVL.

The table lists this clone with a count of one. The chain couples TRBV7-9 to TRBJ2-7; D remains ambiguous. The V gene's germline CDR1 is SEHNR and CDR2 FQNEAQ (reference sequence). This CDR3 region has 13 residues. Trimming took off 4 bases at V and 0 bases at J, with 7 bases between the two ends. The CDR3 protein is CASSSGSSYEQYF. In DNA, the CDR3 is TGTGCCAGCAGCTCCGGGTCCTCCTACGAGCAGTACTTC.

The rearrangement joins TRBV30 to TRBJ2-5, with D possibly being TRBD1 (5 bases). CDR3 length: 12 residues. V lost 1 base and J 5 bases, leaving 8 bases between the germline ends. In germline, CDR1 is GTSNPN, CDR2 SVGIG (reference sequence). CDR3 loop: CAWSAGFETQYF. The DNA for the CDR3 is TGTGCCTGGAGTGCAGGGTTCGAGACCCAGTACTTC.

The CDR3 coding sequence is TGTGCCAGCAGTGACCCGAGTAATGAGCAGTTCTTC. This translates into CASSDPSNEQFF. This chain joins TRBV2 and TRBJ2-1, with D unclear. V shed 3 bases and J shed 7 bases, with 7 bases lying between them. CDR1 SNHLY and CDR2 FYNNEI come from the germline V gene. CDR3 length equals 12 residues.

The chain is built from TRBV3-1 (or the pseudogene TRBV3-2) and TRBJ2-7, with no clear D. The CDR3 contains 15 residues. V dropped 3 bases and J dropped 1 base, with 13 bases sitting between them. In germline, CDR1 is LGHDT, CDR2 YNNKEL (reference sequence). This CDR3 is CASSHVGAFSYEQYF. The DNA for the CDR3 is TGTGCCAGCAGCCACGTCGGAGCCTTTTCCTACGAGCAGTACTTC.

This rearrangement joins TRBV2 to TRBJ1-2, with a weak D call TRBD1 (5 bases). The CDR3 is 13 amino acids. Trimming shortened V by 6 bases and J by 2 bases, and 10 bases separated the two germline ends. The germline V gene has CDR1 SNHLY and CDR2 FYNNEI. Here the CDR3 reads CASSVGRNYGYTF. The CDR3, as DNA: TGTGCCAGCAGCGTGGGGCGGAACTATGGCTACACCTTC.

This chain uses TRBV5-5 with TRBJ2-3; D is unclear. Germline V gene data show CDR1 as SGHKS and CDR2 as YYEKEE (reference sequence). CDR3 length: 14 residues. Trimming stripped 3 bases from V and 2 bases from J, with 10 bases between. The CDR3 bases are TGTGCCAGCAGCTCTCTGACAAACACAGATACGCAGTATTTT. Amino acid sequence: CASSSLTNTDTQYF.